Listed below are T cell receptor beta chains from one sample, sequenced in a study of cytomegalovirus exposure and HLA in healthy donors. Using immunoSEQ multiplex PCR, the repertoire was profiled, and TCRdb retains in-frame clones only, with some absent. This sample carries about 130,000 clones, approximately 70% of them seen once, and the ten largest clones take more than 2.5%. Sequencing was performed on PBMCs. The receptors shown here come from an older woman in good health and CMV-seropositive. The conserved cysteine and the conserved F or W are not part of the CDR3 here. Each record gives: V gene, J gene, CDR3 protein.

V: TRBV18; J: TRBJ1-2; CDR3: ASSPKQGDIGYT
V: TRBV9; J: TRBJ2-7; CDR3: ASSQGQGPHEQY
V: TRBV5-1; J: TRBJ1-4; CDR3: ASSLGAANEKLF
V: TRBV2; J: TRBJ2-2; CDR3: ASSELGERTGELF
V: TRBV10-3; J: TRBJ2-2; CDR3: AISVLAETGELF
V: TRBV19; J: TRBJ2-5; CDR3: ASSKGALAFTETQY
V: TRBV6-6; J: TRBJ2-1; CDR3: ASSYLTGYNEQF
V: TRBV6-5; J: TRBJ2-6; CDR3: ASRQGGGANVLT
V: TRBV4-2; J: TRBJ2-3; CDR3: ASSHPSGGAGADTQY
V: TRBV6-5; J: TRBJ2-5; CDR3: ASSYTSGGAKETQY
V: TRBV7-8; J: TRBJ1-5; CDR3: ASSLGALQPNQPQH
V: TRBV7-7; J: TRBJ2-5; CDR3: ASSLEASTETQY
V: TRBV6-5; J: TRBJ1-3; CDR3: ASKGGGPPGNTIY
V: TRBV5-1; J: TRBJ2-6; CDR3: ASSFSSGLSGANVLT
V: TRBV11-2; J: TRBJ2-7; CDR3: ASSLGTGRPSEQY
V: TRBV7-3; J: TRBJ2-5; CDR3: ASSLMAGGQETQY
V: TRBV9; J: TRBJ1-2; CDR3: ASSVSLSGPKGGGYT
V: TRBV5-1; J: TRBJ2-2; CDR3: ASSFNTGFGELF
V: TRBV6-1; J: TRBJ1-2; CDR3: ASSAGQGSYGYT
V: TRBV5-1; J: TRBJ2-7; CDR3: ASSPQGQGKNEQY
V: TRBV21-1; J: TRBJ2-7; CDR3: ASSKARGESSYEQY
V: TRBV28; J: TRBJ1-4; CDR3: ATHSTNEKLF
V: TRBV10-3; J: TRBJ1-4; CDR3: AISTSIGQLNEKLF
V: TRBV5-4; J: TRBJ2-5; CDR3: ASSLQYGGEQTQY
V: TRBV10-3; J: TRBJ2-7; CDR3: AIRPGQRVPQY
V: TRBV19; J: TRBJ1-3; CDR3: ASSSGREGNTIY
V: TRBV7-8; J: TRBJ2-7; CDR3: ASSLFEGDSYEQY
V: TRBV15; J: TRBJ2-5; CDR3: ATSRPGGEGQETQY
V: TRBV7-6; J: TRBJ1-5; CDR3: ASSLVSGQPQH
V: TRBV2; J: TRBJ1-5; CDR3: ASNPQGRQPQH
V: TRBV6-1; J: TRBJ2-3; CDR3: ASIMGGADTQY
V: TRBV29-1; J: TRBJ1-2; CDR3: SAGTGASSYGYT
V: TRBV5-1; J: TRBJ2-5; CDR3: ASSLGQGAGETQY
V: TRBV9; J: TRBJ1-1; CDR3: ASSVVSGNTEAF
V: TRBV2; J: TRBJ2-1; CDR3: ASSQRGGHEQF
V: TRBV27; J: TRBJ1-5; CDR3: ASSSQGQWGTQPQH
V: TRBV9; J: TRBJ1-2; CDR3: ASSDASPGLRRGYT
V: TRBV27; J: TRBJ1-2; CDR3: ASSSTTGWNGYT
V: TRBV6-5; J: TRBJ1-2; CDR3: ASSIFQGAGGYT
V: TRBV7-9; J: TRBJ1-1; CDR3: ASSLRDKTEAF
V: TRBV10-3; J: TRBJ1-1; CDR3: AISEPRDTEAF
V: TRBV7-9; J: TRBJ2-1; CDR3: ASSFRTSGGDNEQF
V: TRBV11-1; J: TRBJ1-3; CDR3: ASSAGTASGNTIY
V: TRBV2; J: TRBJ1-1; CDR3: ASIQGENTEAF
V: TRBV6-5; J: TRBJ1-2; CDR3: ATAGWNYGYT
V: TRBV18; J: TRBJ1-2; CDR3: ASSPAGSGYT
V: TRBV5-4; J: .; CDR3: ASSPYTGGAYEQY
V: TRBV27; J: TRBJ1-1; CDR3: ASSGQFRTEAF